These T cell receptor beta chains were read from a single sample in a study of T cells in Graves' hyperthyroidism and ophthalmopathy. In TCRdb, the multiplex PCR reads were re-called with MiXCR into one record per CDR3 protein. The data contain about 420,000 distinct CDR3 sequences, approximately 15% of them seen just once; the ten biggest clones take up approximately 7.5%. The sequencing sample was made of blood. The receptors stem from a woman younger than 30 with Graves' hyperthyroidism. Both conserved end residues are part of each CDR3. The order of the fields is CDR3 length, clone size, J gene, V gene, D gene, CDR3 protein, CDR3 DNA. D genes are given only for firm matches. Size values are once, few and many counts, or a class for expanded clones, and some rows have none.

>16|many|TRBJ2-5|TRBV2|TRBD2
CASRFSSGSLVETQYF
TGTGCCAGCAGATTCTCTAGCGGCAGTTTAGTGGAGACCCAGTACTTC
>16|many|TRBJ2-1|TRBV6-5|NA
CASSYSETHSYNEQFF
TGTGCCAGCAGTTACTCTGAGACCCATTCCTACAATGAGCAGTTCTTC
>14|many|TRBJ1-1|TRBV12-3/TRBV12-4|TRBD1
CASSLGQGNTEAFF
TGTGCCAGCAGTTTGGGACAGGGGAACACTGAAGCTTTCTTT
>14|few|TRBJ2-2|TRBV5-1|NA
CASSLWGHTGELFF
TGCGCCAGCAGCTTATGGGGGCACACCGGGGAGCTGTTTTTT
>14|many|TRBJ1-4|TRBV2|NA
CASGGPGAGEKLFF
TGTGCCAGCGGGGGGCCGGGGGCCGGGGAAAAACTGTTTTTT
>15|many|TRBJ2-1|TRBV11-3|TRBD1
CASSLGGPGQGEQFF
TGTGCCAGCAGCTTAGGGGGACCAGGACAGGGTGAGCAGTTCTTC
>13|many|TRBJ2-2|TRBV2|TRBD2
CATGLGRTGELFF
TGTGCCACCGGACTAGGTCGGACCGGGGAGCTGTTTTTT
>14|many|TRBJ2-3|TRBV3-1|TRBD2
CASSQTREAHTQYF
TGTGCCAGCAGCCAAACGCGGGAGGCCCATACGCAGTATTTT
>16|many|TRBJ2-3|TRBV10-3|NA
CAISESPGEGTDTQYF
TGTGCCATCAGTGAGTCGCCGGGAGAGGGCACAGATACGCAGTATTTT
>12|many|TRBJ1-4|TRBV12-3/TRBV12-4|TRBD1
CASSFQGGKLFF
TGTGCCAGCAGTTTCCAGGGGGGGAAACTGTTTTTT
>15|many|TRBJ2-7|TRBV5-1|NA
CASSLASGDTYEQYF
TGCGCCAGCAGCTTGGCCTCGGGGGACACCTACGAGCAGTACTTC
>16|many|TRBJ2-1|TRBV5-1|TRBD2
CASSLYQRGVYNEQFF
TGCGCCAGCAGCTTGTATCAGCGGGGGGTTTACAATGAGCAGTTCTTC
>15|many|TRBJ2-3|TRBV20-1|TRBD2
CSADIAGGGPDTQYF
TGCAGTGCAGACATAGCGGGGGGGGGTCCAGATACGCAGTATTTT
>15|many|TRBJ2-7|TRBV6-2/TRBV6-3|NA
CASSYPGRARSEQYF
TGTGCCAGCAGTTACCCGGGACGAGCCAGGTCCGAGCAGTACTTC
>14|many|TRBJ2-1|TRBV20-1|NA
CSARDRGPHHEQFF
TGCAGTGCTAGAGACCGGGGGCCTCATCATGAGCAGTTCTTC
>15|many|TRBJ1-4|TRBV10-3|NA
CAISDRSGPSEKLFF
TGTGCCATCAGTGATCGCTCCGGGCCGAGTGAAAAACTGTTTTTT
>20|NA|TRBJ1-5|TRBV2|TRBD1
CASSDPPYTGEGVGNQPQHF
TGTGCCAGCAGTGATCCTCCCTATACAGGGGAGGGGGTTGGCAATCAGCCCCAGCATTTT
>14|many|TRBJ2-7|TRBV7-9|TRBD2
CASSLAGDVYEQYF
TGTGCCAGCAGCCTAGCGGGAGACGTCTACGAGCAGTACTTC
>14|NA|TRBJ1-4|TRBV9|TRBD1
CASSEMGTGEKLFF
TGTGCCAGCAGCGAAATGGGGACAGGGGAAAAACTGTTTTTT
>12|NA|TRBJ2-5|TRBV30|NA
CAFTVYQETQYF
TGTGCCTTCACAGTGTACCAAGAGACCCAGTACTTC
>17|many|TRBJ1-2|TRBV5-6|NA
CASSLTLRDGKGYGYTF
TGTGCCAGCAGCTTGACTCTTAGGGATGGTAAAGGCTATGGCTACACCTTC
>16|NA|TRBJ2-7|TRBV6-2/TRBV6-3|TRBD1
CASSYSGQVASYEQYF
TGTGCCAGCAGTTACAGCGGACAGGTAGCCTCCTACGAGCAGTACTTC